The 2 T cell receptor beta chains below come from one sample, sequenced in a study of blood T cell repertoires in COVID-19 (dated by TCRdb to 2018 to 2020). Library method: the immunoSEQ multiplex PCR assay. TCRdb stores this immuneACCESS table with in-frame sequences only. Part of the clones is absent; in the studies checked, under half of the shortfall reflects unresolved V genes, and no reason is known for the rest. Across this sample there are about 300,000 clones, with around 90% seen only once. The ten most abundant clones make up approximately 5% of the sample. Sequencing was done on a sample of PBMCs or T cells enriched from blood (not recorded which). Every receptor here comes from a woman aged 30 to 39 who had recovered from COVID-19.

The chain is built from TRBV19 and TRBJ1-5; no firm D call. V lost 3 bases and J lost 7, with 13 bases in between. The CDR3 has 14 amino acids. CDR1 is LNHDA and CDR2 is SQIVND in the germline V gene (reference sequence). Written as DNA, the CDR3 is TGTGCCAGTAGTATCGTCTCCCCGGGGCAGCCCCAGCATTTT. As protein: CASSIVSPGQPQHF.

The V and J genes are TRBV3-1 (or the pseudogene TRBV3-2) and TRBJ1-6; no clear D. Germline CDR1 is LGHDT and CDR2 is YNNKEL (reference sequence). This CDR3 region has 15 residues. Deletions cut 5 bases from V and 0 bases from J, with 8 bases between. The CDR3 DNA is TGTGCCAGCAGCGGCCGCGGCTCCTATAATTCACCCCTCCACTTT. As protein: CASSGRGSYNSPLHF.